This is a list of T cell receptor beta chains from one sample in a study of response to subunit inactivated influenza vaccine. TCRdb independently ran MiXCR on the RT-PCR reads; one entry per CDR3 protein. Found here are 650,000 to 800,000 distinct CDR3 sequences, approximately 18% of them singletons; the top ten hold approximately 10%. The sample was PBMCs from blood, taken roughly 5 days after vaccination. These receptors all stem from a man in his fifties or sixties who received an inactivated influenza vaccine. Both conserved end residues are part of each CDR3. D genes are given only for firm matches. Size is omitted from some rows. Given values are once, few, many or a class for expanded clones.

cdr3_length: 14
d_call: TRBD1
clone_size: .
j_call: TRBJ2-1
v_call: TRBV3-1
cdr3_nt: TGTGCCAGCAGCCACGGACAGGGACGAGATGAGCAGTTCTTC
cdr3_aa: CASSHGQGRDEQFF

cdr3_length: 14
d_call: .
clone_size: few
j_call: TRBJ2-5
v_call: TRBV29-1
cdr3_nt: TGCAGCGTTCTCGGCAGGGCGTACCAAGAGACCCAGTACTTC
cdr3_aa: CSVLGRAYQETQYF

cdr3_length: 14
d_call: TRBD1
clone_size: .
j_call: TRBJ2-2
v_call: TRBV12-3/TRBV12-4
cdr3_nt: TGTGCCAGCAGTTTTATGGGACAGCCCGGGGAGCTGTTTTTT
cdr3_aa: CASSFMGQPGELFF

cdr3_length: 19
d_call: TRBD1
clone_size: .
j_call: TRBJ2-4
v_call: TRBV29-1
cdr3_nt: TGCAGCGTTGAAGATCATCCCGGACAGGGGACCTTAGCCAAAAACATTCAGTACTTC
cdr3_aa: CSVEDHPGQGTLAKNIQYF

cdr3_length: 15
d_call: .
clone_size: few
j_call: TRBJ1-4
v_call: TRBV28
cdr3_nt: TGTGCCAGCAGAGCTCAGGGTACGGCTAATGAAAAACTGTTTTTT
cdr3_aa: CASRAQGTANEKLFF

cdr3_length: 16
d_call: .
clone_size: many
j_call: TRBJ1-5
v_call: TRBV6-5
cdr3_nt: TGTGCCAGCAGTTACTCGAAGTATAGTGCTACAGAACCCCAGCATTTT
cdr3_aa: CASSYSKYSATEPQHF

cdr3_length: 16
d_call: .
clone_size: few
j_call: TRBJ2-3
v_call: TRBV20-1
cdr3_nt: TGCAGTGCCATATACCAACCGAAATTTAGGTCGAATACGCAGTATTTT
cdr3_aa: CSAIYQPKFRSNTQYF

cdr3_length: 15
d_call: TRBD1
clone_size: .
j_call: TRBJ1-6
v_call: TRBV12-3/TRBV12-4
cdr3_nt: TGTGCCAGCAGTTTGTCGACAGGGGGTATAGGACCCCTCCACTTT
cdr3_aa: CASSLSTGGIGPLHF

cdr3_length: 14
d_call: TRBD2
clone_size: many
j_call: TRBJ2-7
v_call: TRBV7-2
cdr3_nt: TGTGCCAGCAGCGCCGCTAGCGGGCTATACGAGCAGTACTTC
cdr3_aa: CASSAASGLYEQYF

cdr3_length: 15
d_call: TRBD2
clone_size: .
j_call: TRBJ2-1
v_call: TRBV13
cdr3_nt: TGTGCCAGCAGCTTTCAGGCGGGAGAATGGGATGAGCAGTTCTTC
cdr3_aa: CASSFQAGEWDEQFF

cdr3_length: 14
d_call: .
clone_size: .
j_call: TRBJ2-7
v_call: TRBV27
cdr3_nt: TGTGCCAGCAGACCACCAGCGGACCGCTGGGAGCAGTACTTC
cdr3_aa: CASRPPADRWEQYF

cdr3_length: 11
d_call: .
clone_size: few
j_call: TRBJ1-4
v_call: TRBV29-1
cdr3_nt: TGCAGCGTCGTTGGGACCGGCAAACTGTTTTTT
cdr3_aa: CSVVGTGKLFF

cdr3_length: 13
d_call: TRBD2
clone_size: .
j_call: TRBJ2-1
v_call: TRBV20-1
cdr3_nt: TGCAGTGCTAGCGGGAGGGGTTACAGGGAGCAGTTCTTC
cdr3_aa: CSASGRGYREQFF

cdr3_length: 14
d_call: .
clone_size: few
j_call: TRBJ1-4
v_call: TRBV5-1
cdr3_nt: TGCGCCAGCAGCTTGGGTCGGGAGAATGAAAAACTGTTTTTT
cdr3_aa: CASSLGRENEKLFF

cdr3_length: 15
d_call: .
clone_size: few
j_call: TRBJ2-3
v_call: TRBV7-9
cdr3_nt: TGTGCCAGCAGCTTAGAAGTCAGGGCAACAGATACGCAGTATTTT
cdr3_aa: CASSLEVRATDTQYF

cdr3_length: 15
d_call: .
clone_size: many
j_call: TRBJ2-2
v_call: TRBV12-3/TRBV12-4
cdr3_nt: TGTGCCAGCAGTTCCGGGACATTGAACACCGGGGAGCTGTTTTTT
cdr3_aa: CASSSGTLNTGELFF

cdr3_length: 14
d_call: TRBD1
clone_size: few
j_call: TRBJ1-1
v_call: TRBV7-2
cdr3_nt: TGTGCCAGCAGGTTCGGACAGGGCTGGGCTGAAGCTTTCTTT
cdr3_aa: CASRFGQGWAEAFF

cdr3_length: 16
d_call: .
clone_size: .
j_call: TRBJ2-2
v_call: TRBV12-3/TRBV12-4
cdr3_nt: TGTGCCAGCAGTCTACGGACAGCCGCGAGGACCGGGGAGCTGTCTTTT
cdr3_aa: CASSLRTAARTGELSF

cdr3_length: 15
d_call: TRBD1
clone_size: few
j_call: TRBJ1-2
v_call: TRBV5-6
cdr3_nt: TGTGCCAGCAGCAAACCGGGACAGGGGACTGGGGGCTACACCTTC
cdr3_aa: CASSKPGQGTGGYTF

cdr3_length: 14
d_call: .
clone_size: few
j_call: TRBJ1-2
v_call: TRBV3-1
cdr3_nt: TGTGCCAGCAGCCAAGTCGGGTTTCCGGATGGCTACACCTTC
cdr3_aa: CASSQVGFPDGYTF

cdr3_length: 15
d_call: TRBD2
clone_size: few
j_call: TRBJ2-3
v_call: TRBV29-1
cdr3_nt: TGCAGCGTTGCCGCTAGCGGTATTCACACAGATACGCAGTATTTT
cdr3_aa: CSVAASGIHTDTQYF

cdr3_length: 11
d_call: .
clone_size: few
j_call: TRBJ2-1
v_call: TRBV24-1
cdr3_nt: TGTGCCACCAGTGACACCAATGAGCAGTTCTTC
cdr3_aa: CATSDTNEQFF

cdr3_length: 15
d_call: TRBD2
clone_size: .
j_call: TRBJ2-3
v_call: TRBV12-3/TRBV12-4
cdr3_nt: TGTGCCAGCAGTTTGGCTAGCGGGAGCAGCAATACGCAGTATTTT
cdr3_aa: CASSLASGSSNTQYF

cdr3_length: 15
d_call: .
clone_size: .
j_call: TRBJ2-1
v_call: TRBV6-5
cdr3_nt: TGTGCCAGCAGTAACACAGGGAGCTCCTACAATGAGCAGTTCTTC
cdr3_aa: CASSNTGSSYNEQFF

cdr3_length: 13
d_call: .
clone_size: few
j_call: TRBJ2-1
v_call: TRBV9
cdr3_nt: TGTGCCAGCAGCGCTGGGGGAGTAAGTGAGCAGTTCTTC
cdr3_aa: CASSAGGVSEQFF

cdr3_length: 15
d_call: .
clone_size: .
j_call: TRBJ2-3
v_call: TRBV20-1
cdr3_nt: TGCAGTGCTAACCCATCGGGGTTCGGCACAGATACGCAGTATTTT
cdr3_aa: CSANPSGFGTDTQYF

cdr3_length: 15
d_call: TRBD1
clone_size: .
j_call: TRBJ2-2
v_call: TRBV7-9
cdr3_nt: TGTGCCAGCAGCGGCCGGACAGGACACACCGGGGAGCTGTTTTTT
cdr3_aa: CASSGRTGHTGELFF

cdr3_length: 16
d_call: .
clone_size: .
j_call: TRBJ2-7
v_call: TRBV7-9
cdr3_nt: TGTGCCAGCAGCCCAGTGGGGGGTCCAAGCTCCTACGAGCAGTACTTC
cdr3_aa: CASSPVGGPSSYEQYF

cdr3_length: 15
d_call: .
clone_size: once
j_call: TRBJ1-2
v_call: TRBV5-1
cdr3_nt: TGCGCCAGCAGCCCCACCCCGGGGAGCTACTATGGCTACACCTTC
cdr3_aa: CASSPTPGSYYGYTF

cdr3_length: 12
d_call: .
clone_size: few
j_call: TRBJ2-7
v_call: TRBV20-1
cdr3_nt: TGCAGTGCTAGAGAAACGTCCTACGAGCAGTACTTC
cdr3_aa: CSARETSYEQYF

cdr3_length: 15
d_call: TRBD2
clone_size: few
j_call: TRBJ2-5
v_call: TRBV5-1
cdr3_nt: TGCGCCAGCAGCTTGGTCGCTAGCGGAGGGGAGACCCAGTACTTC
cdr3_aa: CASSLVASGGETQYF

cdr3_length: 14
d_call: .
clone_size: .
j_call: TRBJ2-1
v_call: TRBV6-2/TRBV6-3
cdr3_nt: TGTGCCAGCAGGGACGGGGGGCGGTACAATGAGCAGTTCTTC
cdr3_aa: CASRDGGRYNEQFF

cdr3_length: 14
d_call: .
clone_size: .
j_call: TRBJ1-1
v_call: TRBV7-6
cdr3_nt: TGTGCCAGCATCGTGTCGTCCAGGAACACTGAAGCTTTCTTT
cdr3_aa: CASIVSSRNTEAFF

cdr3_length: 15
d_call: .
clone_size: .
j_call: TRBJ1-5
v_call: TRBV20-1
cdr3_nt: TGCAGTGCTTTTCCCTCGAGAGGGGTCAATCAGCCCCAGCATTTT
cdr3_aa: CSAFPSRGVNQPQHF

cdr3_length: 15
d_call: TRBD2
clone_size: few
j_call: TRBJ2-5
v_call: TRBV5-1
cdr3_nt: TGCGCCAGCAGCTTGGGTAGCGGGGCCCAAGAGACCCAGTACTTC
cdr3_aa: CASSLGSGAQETQYF

cdr3_length: 16
d_call: TRBD1
clone_size: few
j_call: TRBJ1-3
v_call: TRBV25-1
cdr3_nt: TGTGCCAGCAGTGTGGACAGGCGACACTCTGGAAACACCATATATTTT
cdr3_aa: CASSVDRRHSGNTIYF

cdr3_length: 17
d_call: TRBD2
clone_size: few
j_call: TRBJ2-3
v_call: TRBV11-2
cdr3_nt: TGTGCCAGCAGCCCTCGTTTTAGCGGGAGAGTAACAGATACGCAGTATTTT
cdr3_aa: CASSPRFSGRVTDTQYF

cdr3_length: 15
d_call: .
clone_size: few
j_call: TRBJ2-4
v_call: TRBV20-1
cdr3_nt: TGCAGTGCTAGCACAGGGTTGGGAGCCAAAAACATTCAGTACTTC
cdr3_aa: CSASTGLGAKNIQYF

cdr3_length: 12
d_call: .
clone_size: .
j_call: TRBJ2-7
v_call: TRBV6-2/TRBV6-3
cdr3_nt: TGTGCCAGCATCTCTTACGGTGACGAGCAGTACTTC
cdr3_aa: CASISYGDEQYF

cdr3_length: 14
d_call: .
clone_size: few
j_call: TRBJ1-2
v_call: TRBV6-2/TRBV6-3
cdr3_nt: TGTGCCAGCACCAAGGGGGAGTTGAACTATGGCTACACCTTC
cdr3_aa: CASTKGELNYGYTF

cdr3_length: 16
d_call: .
clone_size: .
j_call: TRBJ1-1
v_call: TRBV12-3/TRBV12-4
cdr3_nt: TGTGCCAGCAGTTCCCGGGGAGGGGGTAATCGCGCTGAAGCTTTCTTT
cdr3_aa: CASSSRGGGNRAEAFF

cdr3_length: 14
d_call: .
clone_size: few
j_call: TRBJ2-2
v_call: TRBV7-3
cdr3_nt: TGTGCCAGCAGCTTAACGTATCGGGATTGGGAGCTGTTTTTT
cdr3_aa: CASSLTYRDWELFF

cdr3_length: 17
d_call: .
clone_size: few
j_call: TRBJ2-4
v_call: TRBV4-2
cdr3_nt: TGTGCCAGCAGCCAAGATCAGCACAGGGTCGGCAAAAACATTCAGTACTTC
cdr3_aa: CASSQDQHRVGKNIQYF

cdr3_length: 13
d_call: .
clone_size: few
j_call: TRBJ1-1
v_call: TRBV5-1
cdr3_nt: TGCGCCAGCAGCGCAATGGGGAACACTGAAGCTTTCTTT
cdr3_aa: CASSAMGNTEAFF

cdr3_length: 15
d_call: .
clone_size: .
j_call: TRBJ2-7
v_call: TRBV20-1
cdr3_nt: TGCAGTGCTAGAGATGACCGGGACGCATCCTACGAGCAGTACTTC
cdr3_aa: CSARDDRDASYEQYF

cdr3_length: 13
d_call: .
clone_size: .
j_call: TRBJ2-2
v_call: TRBV2
cdr3_nt: TGTGCCAGCAGTGAGGGCATAACCGGGGAGCTGTTTTTT
cdr3_aa: CASSEGITGELFF

cdr3_length: 14
d_call: .
clone_size: .
j_call: TRBJ2-1
v_call: TRBV12-3/TRBV12-4
cdr3_nt: TGTGCCAGCAGTCGGGGGAGCGGAGACAATGAGCAGTTCTTC
cdr3_aa: CASSRGSGDNEQFF

cdr3_length: 14
d_call: TRBD2
clone_size: few
j_call: TRBJ2-7
v_call: TRBV12-3/TRBV12-4
cdr3_nt: TGTGCCAGCAGCACTAGCGGGGTTAACTACGAGCAGTACTTC
cdr3_aa: CASSTSGVNYEQYF

cdr3_length: 13
d_call: .
clone_size: .
j_call: TRBJ2-1
v_call: TRBV14
cdr3_nt: TGTGCCAGCAGCCAAACGGGACACAATGAGCAGTTCTTC
cdr3_aa: CASSQTGHNEQFF

cdr3_length: 17
d_call: TRBD2
clone_size: many
j_call: TRBJ2-1
v_call: TRBV4-3
cdr3_nt: TGCGCCAGCAGCCACGGACTAGCGGGTGGCTTATACAATGAGCAGTTCTTC
cdr3_aa: CASSHGLAGGLYNEQFF

cdr3_length: 17
d_call: TRBD2
clone_size: few
j_call: TRBJ2-2
v_call: TRBV27
cdr3_nt: TGTGCCAGCAGTTTATTAACTAGCGGGGGGAACACCGGGGAGCTGTTTTTT
cdr3_aa: CASSLLTSGGNTGELFF

cdr3_length: 14
d_call: .
clone_size: .
j_call: TRBJ1-6
v_call: TRBV7-9
cdr3_nt: TGTGCCAGCAGCTTAGCAACAGGGAATTCACCCCTCCACTTT
cdr3_aa: CASSLATGNSPLHF

cdr3_length: 16
d_call: TRBD1
clone_size: .
j_call: TRBJ2-7
v_call: TRBV7-9
cdr3_nt: TGTGCCAGCAGCCCAGCGGACAGGGGTGGGTCCTACGAGCAGTACTTC
cdr3_aa: CASSPADRGGSYEQYF